Listed below are T cell receptor beta chains from one sample, sequenced in a study of OX40 agonist ivuxolimab in advanced cancers. Profiling relied on immunoSEQ multiplex PCR, and the TCRdb table lists in-frame clones only, not all of them. The sample lists tens of thousands of clones; approximately 90% were seen once. The source material was CD4+ or CD8+ T cells sorted from blood, sampled in a trial of the OX40 agonist ivuxolimab. The receptors were sampled from an adult with an advanced solid tumor such as melanoma, head and neck, liver or kidney cancer. Both conserved end residues are part of each CDR3. The D gene is left open where the match is weak. Clone size is given for some rows only: seen once, a few or many times, or a class if the clone is expanded.

size: NA
V: TRBV7-9
D: NA
J: TRBJ1-1
DNA: TGTGCCAGCAGCCTTCGACGGTCTAACACTGAAGCTTTCTTT
CDR3: CASSLRRSNTEAFF

size: NA
V: TRBV7-9
D: NA
J: TRBJ1-4
DNA: TGTGCCAGCAGCTTAACCCTTCTCGGGGAAAAACTGTTTTTT
CDR3: CASSLTLLGEKLFF

size: NA
V: TRBV4-1
D: TRBD2
J: TRBJ2-7
DNA: TGCGCCAGCAGCCCCTGGGGGCTAGCGGGAGGGCAGGACTCCTACGAGCAGTACTTC
CDR3: CASSPWGLAGGQDSYEQYF

size: NA
V: TRBV5-5
D: NA
J: TRBJ1-2
DNA: TGTGCCAGCAGCTTGGCGGGTCGTAGCCTCTATGGCTACACCTTC
CDR3: CASSLAGRSLYGYTF

size: NA
V: TRBV6-5
D: NA
J: TRBJ1-1
DNA: TGTGCCAGCAGTCCCCCTGGGGGGGTGAACACTGAAGCTTTCTTT
CDR3: CASSPPGGVNTEAFF

size: NA
V: TRBV5-1
D: NA
J: TRBJ2-5
DNA: TGCGCCAGCAGCCCCGGACGGGGCTTTGGGCAAGAGACCCAGTACTTC
CDR3: CASSPGRGFGQETQYF

size: NA
V: TRBV25-1
D: TRBD1
J: TRBJ2-7
DNA: TGTGCCAGCAGTGGATGGAACAGGGGAGACTACGAGCAGTACTTC
CDR3: CASSGWNRGDYEQYF

size: NA
V: TRBV5-5
D: TRBD1
J: TRBJ1-2
DNA: TGTGCCAGCAGCTTTACAGGGGGCTATGGCTACACCTTC
CDR3: CASSFTGGYGYTF

size: NA
V: TRBV10-3
D: TRBD1
J: TRBJ1-2
DNA: TGTGCCAGCAGTTATCGACGAACAGGGGGCGGCTATGGCTACACCTTC
CDR3: CASSYRRTGGGYGYTF

size: NA
V: TRBV2
D: NA
J: TRBJ2-7
DNA: TGTGCCAGCAGTGAAGACTCCTACTCCTACGAGCAGTACTTC
CDR3: CASSEDSYSYEQYF

size: NA
V: TRBV7-3
D: NA
J: TRBJ2-1
DNA: TGTGCCAGCAGCTTAATAGGGGAACACTACAATGAGCAGTTCTTC
CDR3: CASSLIGEHYNEQFF

size: few
V: TRBV18
D: TRBD2
J: TRBJ2-3
DNA: TGTGCCAGCTCAAGACTAGCTCCAGATACGCAGTATTTT
CDR3: CASSRLAPDTQYF

size: NA
V: TRBV7-3
D: NA
J: TRBJ2-7
DNA: TGTGCCAGCAGCCCTGGGACGGCAACCTACGAGCAGTACTTC
CDR3: CASSPGTATYEQYF

size: NA
V: TRBV5-4
D: NA
J: TRBJ2-1
DNA: TGTGCCAGCAGCCCCAGCTCCTACAATGAGCAGTTCTTC
CDR3: CASSPSSYNEQFF

size: NA
V: TRBV5-1
D: NA
J: TRBJ2-2
DNA: TGCGCCAGCAGCTTGGAGCCCGGGACCCTGAGGTTCGGGGAGCTGTTTTTT
CDR3: CASSLEPGTLRFGELFF

size: NA
V: TRBV7-9
D: NA
J: TRBJ1-1
DNA: TGTGCCAGCAGCCCCTACAAGCTTTTTGAAGCTTTCTTT
CDR3: CASSPYKLFEAFF

size: NA
V: TRBV7-8
D: NA
J: TRBJ2-7
DNA: TGTGCCAGCAGCTTAGCGGACGGATTGTCCTCCTACGAGCAGTACTTC
CDR3: CASSLADGLSSYEQYF

size: once
V: TRBV2
D: NA
J: TRBJ1-5
DNA: TGTGCCAGCAGTGATACTCAGCCCCAGCATTTT
CDR3: CASSDTQPQHF

size: once
V: TRBV19
D: TRBD2
J: TRBJ2-3
DNA: TGTGCCAGTCGGGACGGTCTAGCGGGGCCCACAGATACGCAGTATTTT
CDR3: CASRDGLAGPTDTQYF

size: once
V: TRBV6-1
D: NA
J: TRBJ2-5
DNA: TGTGCCAGCAGTCATGGTATCGAGACCCAGTACTTC
CDR3: CASSHGIETQYF

size: once
V: TRBV5-4
D: NA
J: TRBJ1-1
DNA: TGTGCCAGCAGCTCGAATCAGCCAACCACTGAAGCTTTCTTT
CDR3: CASSSNQPTTEAFF

size: NA
V: TRBV19
D: NA
J: TRBJ1-2
DNA: TGTGCCAGTAGATTGGAGAACTACTATGGCTACACCTTC
CDR3: CASRLENYYGYTF

size: NA
V: TRBV29-1
D: NA
J: TRBJ1-6
DNA: TGCAGCCACGGACAGCCTTATAATTCACCCCTCCACTTT
CDR3: CSHGQPYNSPLHF

size: NA
V: TRBV7-8
D: TRBD1
J: TRBJ2-6
DNA: TGTGCCAGCACCACGACAGGGAACTCTGGGGCCAACGTCCTGACTTTC
CDR3: CASTTTGNSGANVLTF

size: few
V: TRBV7-9
D: TRBD1
J: TRBJ2-3
DNA: TGTGCCAGCAGCCTGACAGGGGGGGGAACAGATACGCAGTATTTT
CDR3: CASSLTGGGTDTQYF

size: NA
V: TRBV5-5
D: TRBD1
J: TRBJ1-5
DNA: TGTGCCAGCAGCTTCGGACAGGGCAATCAGCCCCAGCATTTT
CDR3: CASSFGQGNQPQHF

size: once
V: TRBV6-5
D: NA
J: TRBJ1-4
DNA: TGTGCCACCTCCAGGGGAGGCGATGAAAAACTGTTTTTT
CDR3: CATSRGGDEKLFF

size: few
V: TRBV28
D: NA
J: TRBJ1-4
DNA: TGTGCCAGCAGCCCCTCGACGGAAAAACTGTTTTTT
CDR3: CASSPSTEKLFF

size: NA
V: TRBV7-2
D: NA
J: TRBJ2-7
DNA: TGTGCCAGCAGCTTAGGGGTTGGGGCCTACGAGCAGTACTTC
CDR3: CASSLGVGAYEQYF

size: NA
V: TRBV5-4
D: NA
J: TRBJ1-4
DNA: TGTGCCAGCAGCTTATCAGGGTTTGAAAAACTGTTTTTT
CDR3: CASSLSGFEKLFF

size: NA
V: TRBV7-2
D: NA
J: TRBJ1-2
DNA: TGTGCCAGCAGCCCGACGTCCCAAAACTATGGCTACACCTTC
CDR3: CASSPTSQNYGYTF

size: few
V: TRBV4-2
D: NA
J: TRBJ2-7
DNA: TGTGCCAGCAGCCAAGCCGGAGCGTACGAGCAGTACTTC
CDR3: CASSQAGAYEQYF

size: few
V: TRBV19
D: NA
J: TRBJ1-1
DNA: TGTGCCAGTAGTATGGACAGGAACACTGAAGCTTTCTTT
CDR3: CASSMDRNTEAFF

size: NA
V: TRBV7-2
D: TRBD1
J: TRBJ2-7
DNA: TGTGCCAGCAGCCCTCGGACAGGGGGCTACGAGCAGTACTTC
CDR3: CASSPRTGGYEQYF

size: NA
V: TRBV7-2
D: TRBD2
J: TRBJ2-7
DNA: TGTGCCAGCAAGGTAGCGGGCTGGGACGAGCAGTACTTC
CDR3: CASKVAGWDEQYF

size: NA
V: TRBV15
D: TRBD2
J: TRBJ2-2
DNA: TGTGCCACCAGCAGAGGGAGCGGGAGGGTCCCGAACACCGGGGAGCTGTTTTTT
CDR3: CATSRGSGRVPNTGELFF

size: few
V: TRBV5-4
D: TRBD1
J: TRBJ2-5
DNA: TGTGCCAGCAGCTCGGGACAGAGCCTCCAAGAGACCCAGTACTTC
CDR3: CASSSGQSLQETQYF

size: NA
V: TRBV7-9
D: TRBD1
J: TRBJ2-5
DNA: TGTGCCAGCAGCGGATCGGGACAGGGCAGTCATACCGTGTTGGAGACCCAGTACTTC
CDR3: CASSGSGQGSHTVLETQYF

size: NA
V: TRBV7-2
D: NA
J: TRBJ1-5
DNA: TGTGCCAGCAGCCCCGCCGGGCGTCAGCCCCAGCATTTT
CDR3: CASSPAGRQPQHF

size: NA
V: TRBV27
D: TRBD2
J: TRBJ2-5
DNA: TGTGCCAGCAGGTTCCTAGCGGGATTTCAAGAGACCCAGTACTTC
CDR3: CASRFLAGFQETQYF

size: NA
V: TRBV5-1
D: NA
J: TRBJ2-5
DNA: TGCGCCAGCAGCTTGGGGGCAGGGCGTGGGCAAGAGACCCAGTACTTC
CDR3: CASSLGAGRGQETQYF